The rows below give T cell receptor beta chains drawn from one sample of a study of T-cell memory formation after mild COVID-19. Each CDR3 protein gets one entry after TCRdb re-called the 5' RACE reads with MiXCR. The sample lists roughly 450,000 distinct CDR3 sequences; 18% were seen once. Sequencing was performed on PBMCs or a T cell subset sorted from them (not recorded which). These receptor sequences come from a man younger than 35 who had mild COVID-19 (a few samples of this study predate the infection). Cell type and time point are not known. Each CDR3 is given with its conserved first and last residue. The D gene is left open where the match is weak. Only part of the rows carry a size: once, few, many, or a class if the clone is expanded.

V gene: TRBV7-2
J gene: TRBJ1-2
clone size: many
D gene: -
CDR3 protein: CASSPRTVRYGYTF
CDR3 DNA: TGTGCCAGCAGCCCCCGGACAGTGCGCTATGGCTACACCTTC

V gene: TRBV4-1
J gene: TRBJ1-5
clone size: -
D gene: TRBD1
CDR3 protein: CASSRQGRGQPQHF
CDR3 DNA: TGCGCCAGCAGCCGACAGGGACGGGGTCAGCCCCAGCATTTT

V gene: TRBV20-1
J gene: TRBJ1-5
clone size: -
D gene: -
CDR3 protein: CSVPTTGFRVQPQHF
CDR3 DNA: TGCAGTGTCCCGACAACCGGTTTCCGCGTCCAGCCCCAGCATTTT

V gene: TRBV7-2
J gene: TRBJ2-2
clone size: many
D gene: -
CDR3 protein: CASSLQGAPTGELFF
CDR3 DNA: TGTGCCAGCAGCTTACAAGGGGCCCCCACCGGGGAGCTGTTTTTT

V gene: TRBV6-1
J gene: TRBJ1-4
clone size: -
D gene: -
CDR3 protein: CASRQQGASTNEKLFF
CDR3 DNA: TGTGCCAGCAGACAGCAGGGAGCTTCAACTAATGAAAAACTGTTTTTT

V gene: TRBV11-2
J gene: TRBJ2-3
clone size: few
D gene: -
CDR3 protein: CASSPGRPTDTQYF
CDR3 DNA: TGTGCCAGCAGCCCGGGGCGCCCCACAGATACGCAGTATTTT

V gene: TRBV5-1
J gene: TRBJ1-1
clone size: -
D gene: -
CDR3 protein: CASTVLPDTEAFF
CDR3 DNA: TGCGCCAGCACCGTGCTCCCAGACACTGAAGCTTTCTTT

V gene: TRBV12-3/TRBV12-4
J gene: TRBJ1-2
clone size: many
D gene: -
CDR3 protein: CASSAGARGYTF
CDR3 DNA: TGTGCCAGCAGTGCGGGGGCGCGTGGCTACACCTTC

V gene: TRBV10-1
J gene: TRBJ2-7
clone size: -
D gene: TRBD2
CDR3 protein: CASSQPAGEQYF
CDR3 DNA: TGCGCCAGCAGTCAGCCAGCGGGGGAGCAGTACTTC

V gene: TRBV7-2
J gene: TRBJ1-3
clone size: few
D gene: -
CDR3 protein: CASSLLFLGGNTIYF
CDR3 DNA: TGTGCCAGCAGCCTACTGTTTTTAGGGGGAAACACCATATATTTT

V gene: TRBV11-2
J gene: TRBJ1-1
clone size: few
D gene: -
CDR3 protein: CASSLVRQISTEAFF
CDR3 DNA: TGTGCCAGCAGCTTAGTGCGACAGATTTCCACTGAAGCTTTCTTT

V gene: TRBV7-2
J gene: TRBJ2-1
clone size: -
D gene: TRBD2
CDR3 protein: CASSARGGGRYNEQFF
CDR3 DNA: TGTGCCAGCAGCGCCAGGGGCGGGGGGCGCTACAATGAGCAGTTCTTC

V gene: TRBV20-1
J gene: TRBJ2-7
clone size: -
D gene: -
CDR3 protein: CSARIPGRAAYEQYF
CDR3 DNA: TGCAGTGCTAGAATCCCGGGACGGGCAGCCTACGAGCAGTACTTC

V gene: TRBV27
J gene: TRBJ2-2
clone size: -
D gene: -
CDR3 protein: CASSGGFNTGELFF
CDR3 DNA: TGTGCCAGCAGTGGGGGTTTTAACACCGGGGAGCTGTTTTTT

V gene: TRBV6-6
J gene: TRBJ1-2
clone size: few
D gene: TRBD1
CDR3 protein: CASSYSQGGNYGYTF
CDR3 DNA: TGTGCCAGCAGTTACTCCCAGGGGGGAAACTATGGCTACACCTTC

V gene: TRBV7-6
J gene: TRBJ2-3
clone size: -
D gene: -
CDR3 protein: CASGIRTGGADTQYF
CDR3 DNA: TGTGCCAGCGGAATAAGGACAGGAGGGGCAGATACGCAGTATTTT

V gene: TRBV5-1
J gene: TRBJ1-4
clone size: few
D gene: -
CDR3 protein: CASSPGGTGEKLFF
CDR3 DNA: TGCGCCAGCAGCCCCGGTGGGACTGGTGAAAAACTGTTTTTT

V gene: TRBV5-1
J gene: TRBJ2-6
clone size: -
D gene: -
CDR3 protein: CASSFIDNVLTF
CDR3 DNA: TGCGCCAGCAGCTTCATAGACAACGTCCTGACTTTC

V gene: TRBV7-8
J gene: TRBJ2-1
clone size: many
D gene: -
CDR3 protein: CASSAWINNEQFF
CDR3 DNA: TGTGCCAGCAGCGCCTGGATCAACAATGAGCAGTTCTTC

V gene: TRBV5-1
J gene: TRBJ2-1
clone size: -
D gene: TRBD2
CDR3 protein: CASSGLAGGMDEQFF
CDR3 DNA: TGCGCCAGCAGCGGATTAGCGGGGGGGATGGATGAGCAGTTCTTC

V gene: TRBV20-1
J gene: TRBJ1-5
clone size: -
D gene: -
CDR3 protein: CSASMRSFSNQPQHF
CDR3 DNA: TGCAGTGCTAGTATGAGGTCCTTTAGCAATCAGCCCCAGCATTTT

V gene: TRBV20-1
J gene: TRBJ1-2
clone size: -
D gene: -
CDR3 protein: CSTGLGYTF
CDR3 DNA: TGCAGTACGGGGCTGGGCTACACCTTC

V gene: TRBV5-4
J gene: TRBJ2-7
clone size: -
D gene: TRBD2
CDR3 protein: CASSLSTGGALIYYEQYF
CDR3 DNA: TGTGCCAGCAGCTTGTCGACCGGGGGGGCCTTGATTTACTACGAGCAGTACTTC

V gene: TRBV27
J gene: TRBJ2-1
clone size: many
D gene: TRBD2
CDR3 protein: CASSLIAGVYNEQFF
CDR3 DNA: TGTGCCAGCAGTTTAATAGCGGGGGTATACAATGAGCAGTTCTTC

V gene: TRBV6-2/TRBV6-3
J gene: TRBJ2-3
clone size: -
D gene: -
CDR3 protein: CASTQGFTQYF
CDR3 DNA: TGTGCCAGCACCCAAGGATTTACGCAGTATTTT

V gene: TRBV20-1
J gene: TRBJ1-1
clone size: medium-sized
D gene: -
CDR3 protein: CSAPSVANTEAFF
CDR3 DNA: TGCAGTGCCCCCAGTGTGGCGAACACTGAAGCTTTCTTT